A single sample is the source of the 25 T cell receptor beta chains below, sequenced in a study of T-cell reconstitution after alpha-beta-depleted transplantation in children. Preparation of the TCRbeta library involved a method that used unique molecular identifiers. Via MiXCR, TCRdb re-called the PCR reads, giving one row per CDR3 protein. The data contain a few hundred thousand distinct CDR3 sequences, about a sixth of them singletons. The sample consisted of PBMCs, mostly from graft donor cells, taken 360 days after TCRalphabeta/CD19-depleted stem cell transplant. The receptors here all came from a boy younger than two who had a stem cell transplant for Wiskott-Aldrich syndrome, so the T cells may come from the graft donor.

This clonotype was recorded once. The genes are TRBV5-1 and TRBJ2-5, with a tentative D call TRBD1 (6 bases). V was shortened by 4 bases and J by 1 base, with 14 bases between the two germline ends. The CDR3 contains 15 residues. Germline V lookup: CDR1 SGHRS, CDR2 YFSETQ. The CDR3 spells CASSPLDRSQETQYF. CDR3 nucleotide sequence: TGCGCCAGCAGCCCGCTCGACAGGAGCCAAGAGACCCAGTACTTC.

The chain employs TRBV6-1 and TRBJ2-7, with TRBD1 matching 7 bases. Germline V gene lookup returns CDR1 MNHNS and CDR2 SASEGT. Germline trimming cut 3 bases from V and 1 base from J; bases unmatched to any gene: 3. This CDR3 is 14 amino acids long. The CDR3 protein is CASSELGQSYEQYF. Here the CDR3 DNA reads TGTGCCAGCAGTGAGTTGGGACAGTCCTACGAGCAGTACTTC.

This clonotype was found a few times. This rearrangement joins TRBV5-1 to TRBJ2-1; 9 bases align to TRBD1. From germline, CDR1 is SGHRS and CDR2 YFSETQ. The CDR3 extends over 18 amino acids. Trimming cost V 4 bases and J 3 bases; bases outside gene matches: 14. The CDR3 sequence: CASSLPGTGNPLYNEQFF. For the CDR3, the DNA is TGCGCCAGCAGCCTGCCCGGGACAGGGAACCCCCTCTACAATGAGCAGTTCTTC.

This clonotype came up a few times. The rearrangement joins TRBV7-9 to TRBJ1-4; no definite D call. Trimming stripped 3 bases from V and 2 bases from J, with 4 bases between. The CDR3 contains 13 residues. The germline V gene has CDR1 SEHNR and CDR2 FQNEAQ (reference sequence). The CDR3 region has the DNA TGTGCCAGCAGCTTCAAGACTAATGAAAAACTGTTTTTT. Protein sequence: CASSFKTNEKLFF.

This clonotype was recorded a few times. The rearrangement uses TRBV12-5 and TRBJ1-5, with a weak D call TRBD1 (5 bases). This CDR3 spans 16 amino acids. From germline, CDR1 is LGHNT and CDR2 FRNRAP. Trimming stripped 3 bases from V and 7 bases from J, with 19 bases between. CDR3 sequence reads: CASGLLAGGDGQPQHF. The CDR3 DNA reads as TGTGCTAGTGGTTTACTGGCTGGAGGGGATGGGCAGCCCCAGCATTTT.

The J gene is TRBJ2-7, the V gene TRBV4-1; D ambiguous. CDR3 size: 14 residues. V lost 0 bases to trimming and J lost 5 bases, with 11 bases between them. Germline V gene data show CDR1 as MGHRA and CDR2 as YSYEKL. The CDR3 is CASSQDQLWDEQYF. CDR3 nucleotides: TGCGCCAGCAGCCAAGATCAATTGTGGGACGAGCAGTACTTC.

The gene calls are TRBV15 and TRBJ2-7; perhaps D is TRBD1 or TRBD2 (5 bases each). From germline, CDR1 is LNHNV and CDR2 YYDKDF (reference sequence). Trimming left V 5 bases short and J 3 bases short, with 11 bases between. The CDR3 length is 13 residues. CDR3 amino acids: CATSEGRGYEQYF. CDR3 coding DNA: TGTGCCACCAGCGAGGGACGAGGCTACGAGCAGTACTTC.

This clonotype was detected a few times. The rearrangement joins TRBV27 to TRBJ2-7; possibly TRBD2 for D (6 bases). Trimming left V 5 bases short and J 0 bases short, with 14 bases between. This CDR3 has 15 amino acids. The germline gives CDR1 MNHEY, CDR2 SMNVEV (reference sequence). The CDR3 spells CASSPYGSTSYEQYF. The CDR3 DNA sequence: TGTGCCAGCAGTCCATACGGGAGTACCTCCTACGAGCAGTACTTC.

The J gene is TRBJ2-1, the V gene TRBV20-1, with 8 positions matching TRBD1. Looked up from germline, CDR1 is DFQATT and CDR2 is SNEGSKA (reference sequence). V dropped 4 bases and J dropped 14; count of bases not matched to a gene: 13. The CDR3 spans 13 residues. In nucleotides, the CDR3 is TGCAGTGCTAAAATGGGAACAGGGGGAAAAAAGTTCTTC. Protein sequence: CSAKMGTGGKKFF.

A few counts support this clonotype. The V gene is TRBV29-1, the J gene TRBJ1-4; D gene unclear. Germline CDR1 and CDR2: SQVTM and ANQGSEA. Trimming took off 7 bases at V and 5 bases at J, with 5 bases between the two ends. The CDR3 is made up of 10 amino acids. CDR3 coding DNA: TGCAGCGCACTCAATGAAAAACTGTTTTTT. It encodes CSALNEKLFF. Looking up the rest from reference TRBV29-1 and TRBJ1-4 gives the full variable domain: SAVISQKPSRDICQRGTSLTIQCQVDSQVTMMFWYRQQPGQSLTLIATANQGSEATYESGFVIDKFPISRPNLTFSTLTVSNMSPEDSSIYLCSALNEKLFFGSGTQLSVL.

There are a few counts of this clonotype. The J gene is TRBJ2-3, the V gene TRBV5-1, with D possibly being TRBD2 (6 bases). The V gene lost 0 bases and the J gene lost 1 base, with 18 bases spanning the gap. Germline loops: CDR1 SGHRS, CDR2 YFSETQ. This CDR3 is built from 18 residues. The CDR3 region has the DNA TGCGCCAGCAGCTTGGCCCGGGACTTTCCGCTAGGCACAGATACGCAGTATTTT. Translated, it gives CASSLARDFPLGTDTQYF.

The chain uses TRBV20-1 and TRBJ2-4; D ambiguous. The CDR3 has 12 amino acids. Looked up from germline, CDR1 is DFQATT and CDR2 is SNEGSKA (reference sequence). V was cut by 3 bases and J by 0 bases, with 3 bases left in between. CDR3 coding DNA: TGCAGTGCTAGTCCAGCCAAAAACATTCAGTACTTC. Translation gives CSASPAKNIQYF.

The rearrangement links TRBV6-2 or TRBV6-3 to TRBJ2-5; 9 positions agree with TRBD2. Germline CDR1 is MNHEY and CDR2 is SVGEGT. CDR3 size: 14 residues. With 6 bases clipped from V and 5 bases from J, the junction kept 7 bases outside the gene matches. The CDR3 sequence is CASRIAGAGETQYF. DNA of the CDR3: TGTGCCAGCAGGATAGCGGGAGCGGGGGAGACCCAGTACTTC.

The CDR3 sequence is CASSLRPSASGGTDTQYF. CDR3 DNA sequence: TGCGCCAGCAGCTTGAGGCCTTCTGCTAGCGGGGGCACAGATACGCAGTATTTT. This chain links TRBV5-1 with TRBJ2-3, with 9 bases lining up with TRBD2. CDR3 length: 18 residues. Germline loops: CDR1 SGHRS, CDR2 YFSETQ. Trimming took 1 base from V and 1 from J; bases not matched to a gene: 10. Full variable domain (outside the CDR3, taken from reference TRBV5-1 and TRBJ2-3): KAGVTQTPRYLIKTRGQQVTLSCSPISGHRSVSWYQQTPGQGLQFLFEYFSETQRNKGNFPGRFSGRQFSNSRSEMNVSTLELGDSALYLCASSLRPSASGGTDTQYFGPGTRLTVL.

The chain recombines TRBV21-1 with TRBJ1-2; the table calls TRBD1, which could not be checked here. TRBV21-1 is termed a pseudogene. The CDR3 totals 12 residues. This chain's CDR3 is CASRQGSYGYTF. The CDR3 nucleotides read TGTGCCAGCAGACAGGGGAGCTATGGCTACACCTTC.

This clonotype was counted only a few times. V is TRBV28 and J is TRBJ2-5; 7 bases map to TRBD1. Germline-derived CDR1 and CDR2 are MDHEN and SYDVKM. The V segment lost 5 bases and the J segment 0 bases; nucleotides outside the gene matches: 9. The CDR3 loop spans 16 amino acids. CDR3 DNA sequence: TGTGCCAGCAGTCTGTTACAGGGGATAAACCAAGAGACCCAGTACTTC. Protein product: CASSLLQGINQETQYF.

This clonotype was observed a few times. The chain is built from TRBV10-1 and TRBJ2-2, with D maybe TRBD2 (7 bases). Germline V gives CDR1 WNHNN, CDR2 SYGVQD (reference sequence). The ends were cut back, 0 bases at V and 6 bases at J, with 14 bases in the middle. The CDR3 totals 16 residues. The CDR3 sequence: CASSESGGGLAGELFF. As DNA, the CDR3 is TGCGCCAGCAGTGAGTCGGGGGGGGGGCTCGCCGGGGAGCTGTTTTTT.

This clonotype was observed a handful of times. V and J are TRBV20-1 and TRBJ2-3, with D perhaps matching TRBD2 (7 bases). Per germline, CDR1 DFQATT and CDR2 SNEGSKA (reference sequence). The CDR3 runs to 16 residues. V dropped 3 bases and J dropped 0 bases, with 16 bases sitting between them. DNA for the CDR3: TGCAGTGCTAGGATTGCGGGGGCGCATAGCACAGATACGCAGTATTTT. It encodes CSARIAGAHSTDTQYF.

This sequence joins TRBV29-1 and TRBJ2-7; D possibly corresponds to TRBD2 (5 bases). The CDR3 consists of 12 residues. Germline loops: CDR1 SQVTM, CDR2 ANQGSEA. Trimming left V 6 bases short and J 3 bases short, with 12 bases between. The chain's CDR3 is CSVPGAGYEQYF. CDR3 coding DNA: TGCAGCGTGCCTGGCGCGGGCTACGAGCAGTACTTC.

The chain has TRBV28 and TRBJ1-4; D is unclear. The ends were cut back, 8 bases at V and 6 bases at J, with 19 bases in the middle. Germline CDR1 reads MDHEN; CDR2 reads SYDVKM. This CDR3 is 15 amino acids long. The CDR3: CASALTGGEYEKLFF. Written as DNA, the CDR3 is TGTGCCAGCGCCCTCACGGGTGGGGAGTATGAAAAACTGTTTTTT.

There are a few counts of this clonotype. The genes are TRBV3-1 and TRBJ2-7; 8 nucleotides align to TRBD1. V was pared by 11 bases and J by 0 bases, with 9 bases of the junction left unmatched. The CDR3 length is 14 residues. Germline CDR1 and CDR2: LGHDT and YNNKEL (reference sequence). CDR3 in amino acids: CAPRDRSDSYEQYF. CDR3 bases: TGTGCCCCCCGGGACAGGTCCGACTCCTACGAGCAGTACTTC.

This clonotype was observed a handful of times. In nucleotides, the CDR3 is TGTGCCAGCAGCCGATGGGACGTCGGAAACACCATATATTTT. Encoded protein: CASSRWDVGNTIYF. The rearrangement uses TRBV3-1 and TRBJ1-3, with D possibly being TRBD1 (5 bases). CDR1 and CDR2 (germline): LGHDT, YNNKEL (reference sequence). CDR3 length: 14 residues. V gave up 4 bases and J gave up 4 bases, with 11 bases separating them.

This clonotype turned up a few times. This chain's CDR3 is CAISEAQGVIPYEQYF. The CDR3 DNA follows: TGTGCCATCAGTGAGGCACAGGGGGTAATACCCTACGAGCAGTACTTC. This chain links TRBV10-3 with TRBJ2-7; 8 bases are shared with TRBD1. The CDR3 sequence is 16 residues long. V trimming: 2 bases; J trimming: 2 bases; junction bases outside the gene matches: 8. CDR1 is ENHRY and CDR2 is SYGVKD in the germline V gene.

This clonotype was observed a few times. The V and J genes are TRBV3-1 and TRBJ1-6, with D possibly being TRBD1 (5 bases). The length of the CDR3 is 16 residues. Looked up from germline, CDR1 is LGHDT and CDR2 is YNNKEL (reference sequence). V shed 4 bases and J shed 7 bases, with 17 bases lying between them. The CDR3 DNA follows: TGTGCCAGCAGCCTTCTAGGGGCTTCGGGAAATTCACCCCTCCACTTT. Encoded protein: CASSLLGASGNSPLHF.

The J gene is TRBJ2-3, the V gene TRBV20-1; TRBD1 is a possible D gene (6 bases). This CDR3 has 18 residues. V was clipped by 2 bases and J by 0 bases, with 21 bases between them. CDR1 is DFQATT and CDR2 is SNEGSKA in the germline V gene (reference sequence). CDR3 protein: CSARRPIPLGASTDTQYF. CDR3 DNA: TGCAGTGCTAGACGTCCCATTCCATTGGGGGCCAGCACAGATACGCAGTATTTT.